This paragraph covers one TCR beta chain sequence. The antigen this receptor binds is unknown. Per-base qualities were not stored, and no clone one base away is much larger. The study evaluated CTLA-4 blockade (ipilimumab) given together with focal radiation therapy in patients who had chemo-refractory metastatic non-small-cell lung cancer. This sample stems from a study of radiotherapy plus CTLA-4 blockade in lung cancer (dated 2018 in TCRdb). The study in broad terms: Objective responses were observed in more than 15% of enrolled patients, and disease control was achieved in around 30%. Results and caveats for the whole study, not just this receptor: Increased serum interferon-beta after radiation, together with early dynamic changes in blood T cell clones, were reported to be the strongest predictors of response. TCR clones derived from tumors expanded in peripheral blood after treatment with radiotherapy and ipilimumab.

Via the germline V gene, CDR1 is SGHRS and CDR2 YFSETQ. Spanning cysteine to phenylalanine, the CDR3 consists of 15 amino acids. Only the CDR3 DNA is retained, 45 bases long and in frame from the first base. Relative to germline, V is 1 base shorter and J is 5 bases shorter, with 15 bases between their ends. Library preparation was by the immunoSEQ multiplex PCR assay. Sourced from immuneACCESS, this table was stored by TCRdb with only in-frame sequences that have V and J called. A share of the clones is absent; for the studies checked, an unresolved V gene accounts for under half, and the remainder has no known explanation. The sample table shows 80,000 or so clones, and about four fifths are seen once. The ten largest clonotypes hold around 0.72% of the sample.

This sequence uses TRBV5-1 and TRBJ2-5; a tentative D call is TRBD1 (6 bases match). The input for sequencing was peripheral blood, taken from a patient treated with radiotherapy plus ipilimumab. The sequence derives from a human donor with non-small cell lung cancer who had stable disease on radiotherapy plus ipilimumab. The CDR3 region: CASSLYMGAEETQYF. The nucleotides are TGCGCCAGCAGCTTGTATATGGGGGCCGAGGAGACCCAGTACTTC.